These 6 T cell receptor beta chains originate from one sample sequenced in a study of tumor and adjacent non-tumor tissue in lung cancer. A modified ARM-PCR protocol with three rounds of nested PCR amplified TCRbeta. Each CDR3 protein is one row after TCRdb ran MiXCR on the multiplex PCR reads. This sample has around 80,000 distinct CDR3 sequences, with over 60% found just once. RNA was extracted from bulk tissue without any cell sorting. More than 3 cm separated this lung sample from the edge of the tumor. The sequenced material came from distant non-tumor lung tissue. The receptors derive from an older man with non-small cell lung cancer.

Turning to this clonotype: Here the CDR3 omits its conserved ending phenylalanine or tryptophan, so a read error is the likely source. The CDR3, as DNA: TGTGCTAGTGGTTTTCACAGAAATCGGCCCCAGCATATT. Its translation is CASGFHRNRPQHI. The genes are TRBV12-5 and TRBJ1-5, with D hard to call. CDR3 length: 13 amino acids. Germline CDR1 LGHNT, CDR2 FRNRAP.

As regards this clonotype: A much larger clone differs from this one at a single base, so this may be a read error. The chain uses TRBV20-1 and TRBJ2-1; TRBD2 aligns across 11 bases. The V gene end was trimmed by 0 bases and the J gene end by 13 bases; junction bases not matched to a gene: 11. This CDR3 region has 15 residues. Germline-derived CDR1 and CDR2 are DFQATT and SNEGSKA (reference sequence). In DNA, the CDR3 is TGCAGTGCTAGAGATCTGCCTAGCGGGGGGTCTGATCAGTTCTTC. As protein: CSARDLPSGGSDQFF.

Concerning this clonotype: The junction does not match germline at one end; this may be a read error. The J gene is TRBJ2-7, the V gene TRBV12-3 or TRBV12-4, with D unclear. The CDR3 extends over 11 amino acids. CDR3 amino acids: CASSTSNEQYF. CDR3 sequence (DNA): TGTGCCAGCAGTACGTCCAACGAGCAGTACTTT.

Many counts were recorded for this clonotype. The gene calls are TRBV20-1 and TRBJ2-7; 8 bases map to TRBD2. The CDR3 runs 14 residues. Germline V gene sequence: CDR1 DFQATT, CDR2 SNEGSKA (reference sequence). The V gene end was trimmed by 0 bases and the J gene end by 3 bases; junction bases not matched to a gene: 4. CDR3 protein: CSARDPGGLYEQYF. CDR3 nucleotides: TGCAGTGCTAGAGATCCGGGGGGGCTCTACGAGCAGTACTTC.

Concerning this clonotype: The junction departs from the called germline gene at one end, perhaps through a read error. The V call is TRBV4-2, the J call TRBJ1-6; D remains unclear. Germline CDR1 is LGHNA and CDR2 is YNFKEQ. The CDR3 contains 15 residues. The CDR3 here is CAGSQVGLLGSPLHF. The CDR3 DNA reads as TGTGCCGGCAGCCAAGTCGGACTGCTCGGGTCACCCCTCCACTTT.

The CDR3 region is CASRPFVGQMREAFF. CDR3 in DNA: TGTGCCAGCCGACCTTTTGTGGGACAAATGAGGGAAGCTTTCTTT. J is TRBJ1-1 and V is TRBV6-2 or TRBV6-3, with D possibly matching TRBD1 (6 bases). The V gene lost 8 bases and the J gene lost 8 bases, with 24 bases spanning the gap. Germline values: CDR1 MNHEY, CDR2 SVGEGT. The CDR3 is 15 amino acids.